These T cell receptor beta chains were read from a single sample in a study of blood T cell repertoires in COVID-19. Measured with immunoSEQ multiplex PCR; TCRdb has only the in-frame clones, and not every one. This table has approximately 500,000 clones, approximately 87% appearing once. Material for sequencing was PBMCs or T cells enriched from blood (not recorded which). The receptor source for this set is a woman aged 35 to 49 who had recovered from COVID-19. CDR3s include the opening cysteine and the closing phenylalanine or tryptophan. A D gene is named only where the DNA matches it firmly. Only some rows state a clone size, as once, few, many or a class for expanded clones.

v_gene: TRBV27; d_gene: TRBD1; len: 14; abundance: .; j_gene: TRBJ2-1; CDR3nt: TGTGCCAGCAGTTTTACAGGGGGTTTTGCTGAGCAGTTCTTC; CDR3aa: CASSFTGGFAEQFF
v_gene: TRBV6-5; d_gene: .; len: 15; abundance: .; j_gene: TRBJ2-1; CDR3nt: TGTGCCAGCAGTTATGCGGTGAGCTCCTACAATGAGCAGTTCTTC; CDR3aa: CASSYAVSSYNEQFF
v_gene: TRBV28; d_gene: .; len: 15; abundance: .; j_gene: TRBJ1-1; CDR3nt: TGTGCCAGCAGTGCCCCCACGGGGATGAACACTGAAGCTTTCTTT; CDR3aa: CASSAPTGMNTEAFF
v_gene: TRBV7-8; d_gene: TRBD1; len: 15; abundance: .; j_gene: TRBJ1-5; CDR3nt: TGTGCCAGCAGCCCCTCGACAGGGGTGAATCAGCCCCAGCATTTT; CDR3aa: CASSPSTGVNQPQHF
v_gene: TRBV4-3; d_gene: .; len: 16; abundance: .; j_gene: TRBJ2-2; CDR3nt: TGCGCCAGCAGCCAAGACCCCAGGGGACCCACCGGGGAGCTGTTTTTT; CDR3aa: CASSQDPRGPTGELFF
v_gene: TRBV5-4; d_gene: .; len: 14; abundance: few; j_gene: TRBJ1-2; CDR3nt: TGTGCCAGCAGCTCCACAGGTGCTAACTATGGCTACACCTTC; CDR3aa: CASSSTGANYGYTF
v_gene: TRBV5-6; d_gene: TRBD1; len: 14; abundance: few; j_gene: TRBJ1-3; CDR3nt: TGTGCCAGCTCCCCAGGGGGCGTTGGAAACACCATATATTTT; CDR3aa: CASSPGGVGNTIYF
v_gene: TRBV4-1; d_gene: TRBD2; len: 17; abundance: .; j_gene: TRBJ2-5; CDR3nt: TGCGCCAGCAGCCAAGATCTAGCGGGAGGACTTCAAGAGACCCAGTACTTC; CDR3aa: CASSQDLAGGLQETQYF
v_gene: TRBV11-3; d_gene: .; len: 16; abundance: .; j_gene: TRBJ1-4; CDR3nt: TGTGCCAGCAGCTTTAGGGGGACAAGGGCAAATGAAAAACTGTTTTTT; CDR3aa: CASSFRGTRANEKLFF
v_gene: TRBV12-3/TRBV12-4; d_gene: .; len: 12; abundance: .; j_gene: TRBJ1-2; CDR3nt: TGTGCCAGCAGTTTAACCAGATATGGCTACACCTTC; CDR3aa: CASSLTRYGYTF
v_gene: TRBV23-1; d_gene: TRBD1; len: 17; abundance: .; j_gene: TRBJ2-7; CDR3nt: TGCGCCAGCATCCCACCCCCCCCGACAGGGGGTGCCTACGAGCAGTACTTC; CDR3aa: CASIPPPPTGGAYEQYF
v_gene: TRBV5-1; d_gene: TRBD2; len: 16; abundance: .; j_gene: TRBJ2-1; CDR3nt: TGCGCCAGCAGCTTGGGGGCAATAGCGGGAGGACATGAGCAGTTCTTC; CDR3aa: CASSLGAIAGGHEQFF
v_gene: TRBV25-1; d_gene: .; len: 14; abundance: .; j_gene: TRBJ1-1; CDR3nt: TGTGCCAGCAGTGAAGCGGGGGAATGGACTGAAGCTTTCTTT; CDR3aa: CASSEAGEWTEAFF
v_gene: TRBV5-4; d_gene: TRBD1; len: 15; abundance: few; j_gene: TRBJ2-2; CDR3nt: TGTGCCAGCAGCTTGAGTGGGACAGCCACCGGGGAGCTGTTTTTT; CDR3aa: CASSLSGTATGELFF
v_gene: TRBV5-1; d_gene: TRBD2; len: 13; abundance: .; j_gene: TRBJ2-3; CDR3nt: TGCGCCAGCAGACTAGCGGGCACAGATACGCAGTATTTT; CDR3aa: CASRLAGTDTQYF
v_gene: TRBV19; d_gene: .; len: 14; abundance: once; j_gene: TRBJ2-7; CDR3nt: TGTGCCAGTAGAGGGGGTCCGGTGACAGGCCCCCAGTACTTC; CDR3aa: CASRGGPVTGPQYF
v_gene: TRBV20-1; d_gene: .; len: 14; abundance: once; j_gene: TRBJ2-7; CDR3nt: TGCAGTGCTAGTATGGGTCAAGGGGGCTACGAGCAGTACTTC; CDR3aa: CSASMGQGGYEQYF
v_gene: TRBV18; d_gene: .; len: 17; abundance: .; j_gene: TRBJ2-6; CDR3nt: TGTGCCAGCTCACCAAATACAGGGACCTCTGGGGCCAACGTCCTGACTTTC; CDR3aa: CASSPNTGTSGANVLTF
v_gene: TRBV11-2; d_gene: TRBD1; len: 16; abundance: .; j_gene: TRBJ1-4; CDR3nt: TGTGCCAGCAGCTTAAGCGACAGGGGGAGGAATGAAAAACTGTTTTTT; CDR3aa: CASSLSDRGRNEKLFF
v_gene: TRBV12-5; d_gene: .; len: 12; abundance: .; j_gene: TRBJ1-2; CDR3nt: TGTGCTAGTGGTTTGGGGGCCGGAGGCTACACCTTC; CDR3aa: CASGLGAGGYTF
v_gene: TRBV10-3; d_gene: .; len: 11; abundance: .; j_gene: TRBJ1-3; CDR3nt: TGTGCCACCGGGGAGGATAACACCATATATTTT; CDR3aa: CATGEDNTIYF
v_gene: TRBV7-6; d_gene: .; len: 16; abundance: .; j_gene: TRBJ1-6; CDR3nt: TGTGCCAGCAGCTTAGAGTTGTCAGGGGAAGGTTCACCCCTCCACTTT; CDR3aa: CASSLELSGEGSPLHF
v_gene: TRBV5-6; d_gene: .; len: 16; abundance: .; j_gene: TRBJ2-1; CDR3nt: TGTGCCAGCAGCCTCGGGCAGCCAAGGGGTTACAATGAGCAGTTCTTC; CDR3aa: CASSLGQPRGYNEQFF
v_gene: TRBV7-8; d_gene: TRBD1; len: 13; abundance: .; j_gene: TRBJ1-1; CDR3nt: TGTGCCAGCAGCACGGGACAGACCACTGAAGCTTTCTTT; CDR3aa: CASSTGQTTEAFF
v_gene: TRBV7-8; d_gene: TRBD1; len: 14; abundance: .; j_gene: TRBJ2-7; CDR3nt: TGTGCCAGCAGCTTAAGGGGACAGGGCTACGAGCAGTACTTC; CDR3aa: CASSLRGQGYEQYF
v_gene: TRBV27; d_gene: .; len: 15; abundance: .; j_gene: TRBJ1-5; CDR3nt: TGTGCCAGCAGTTTATGGTCGGGGTCCAATCAGCCCCAGCATTTT; CDR3aa: CASSLWSGSNQPQHF
v_gene: TRBV19; d_gene: TRBD1; len: 15; abundance: .; j_gene: TRBJ1-6; CDR3nt: TGTGCCAGTAGTGCGTGGACAGGGCCCAATTCACCCCTCCACTTT; CDR3aa: CASSAWTGPNSPLHF
v_gene: TRBV7-8; d_gene: .; len: 19; abundance: .; j_gene: TRBJ1-2; CDR3nt: TGTGCCAGCAGCTTAGCGGGCCCCGGCAGACCCCTAACTAACTATGGCTACACCTTC; CDR3aa: CASSLAGPGRPLTNYGYTF
v_gene: TRBV5-6; d_gene: TRBD1; len: 12; abundance: once; j_gene: TRBJ1-1; CDR3nt: TGTGCCAGCAGCCTTTTAGGGGGCTCCGCTTTCTTT; CDR3aa: CASSLLGGSAFF
v_gene: TRBV10-3; d_gene: .; len: 14; abundance: .; j_gene: TRBJ2-1; CDR3nt: TGTGCCATCAGCACACAAGGGGGATACAATGAGCAGTTCTTC; CDR3aa: CAISTQGGYNEQFF
v_gene: TRBV12-3/TRBV12-4; d_gene: .; len: 11; abundance: once; j_gene: TRBJ1-2; CDR3nt: TGTGCCAGCGGCCAGGGGAGCTTGAACACCTTC; CDR3aa: CASGQGSLNTF
v_gene: TRBV10-3; d_gene: .; len: 15; abundance: .; j_gene: TRBJ1-1; CDR3nt: TGTGCCATCAGTGAGAGGGAGGGGAGGAACACTGAAGCTTTCTTT; CDR3aa: CAISEREGRNTEAFF
v_gene: TRBV19; d_gene: .; len: 14; abundance: .; j_gene: TRBJ1-2; CDR3nt: TGTGCCAGTAGTACCCAGGACAGAGCCTATGGCTACACCTTC; CDR3aa: CASSTQDRAYGYTF
v_gene: TRBV11-2; d_gene: .; len: 15; abundance: .; j_gene: TRBJ1-1; CDR3nt: TGTGCCAGCAGCTTAGTTGGGACTCCGGGCACTGAAGCTTTCTTT; CDR3aa: CASSLVGTPGTEAFF
v_gene: TRBV3-1/TRBV3-2; d_gene: .; len: 14; abundance: .; j_gene: TRBJ2-5; CDR3nt: TGTGCCAGCAGCCCCCCCCTAGGTCAAGAGACCCAGTACTTC; CDR3aa: CASSPPLGQETQYF